This T cell receptor (beta chain) emerged from a study of post-analysis software for immune sequencing data. Overall study: Relapsing-remitting, secondary progressive and progressive-relapsing multiple sclerosis courses were included.

Study conclusions and caveats: Controls showed lower frequencies than patients for several TRBV segments, and TRBV5-6, TRBV5-1 and TRBV20-1 were among these. Those with multiple sclerosis, the patient group, showed significantly lower normalized Chao1 diversity than controls.

As concerns this clonotype: What it recognizes is unknown.

CDR1 MNHEY and CDR2 SMNVEV come from the germline V gene (reference sequence). V gave up 5 bases and J gave up 0 bases, with 8 bases separating them. The CDR3 consists of 14 residues. Prepared libraries of TCR beta cDNA carried unique molecular identifiers. MiXCR, run by TCRdb on the PCR reads, gives a single entry per CDR3 protein. The sample carries about 540,000 distinct CDR3 sequences, around a third recorded once. The chain employs TRBV27 and TRBJ2-1; possible D gene TRBD1, 6 bases. The sequenced sample consisted of blood. This clonotype originated in a girl under 18 with multiple sclerosis. The DNA for the CDR3 is TGTGCCAGCAGTAGGGACACCTCCTACAATGAGCAGTTCTTC. This codes for CASSRDTSYNEQFF.